The 17 T cell receptor beta chains below all came from one sample that was sequenced in a study of blood T cell repertoires in COVID-19. Data came from immunoSEQ multiplex PCR; TCRdb stores just in-frame clones and leaves some out. The sample includes some 160,000 clones, about 90% of them seen just once. The sample comprised peripheral blood. Every receptor here comes from a man in his 60s with acute or convalescent COVID-19.

The V and J genes are TRBV29-1 and TRBJ1-1; TRBD1 might be the D (5 bases). The germline V and J ends were trimmed by 8 bases and 2 bases, with 12 bases remaining between them. Germline values: CDR1 SQVTM, CDR2 ANQGSEA. The CDR3 spans 12 residues. This chain's CDR3 is CSLHRSNTEAFF. CDR3 nucleotides: TGCAGCCTCCACAGGAGTAACACTGAAGCTTTCTTT.

This rearrangement joins TRBV6-2 or TRBV6-3 to TRBJ1-1; D remains unclear. From germline, CDR1 is MNHEY and CDR2 SVGEGT. The CDR3 extends over 14 amino acids. Deletions cut 1 base from V and 3 bases from J, with 9 bases between. The CDR3, as DNA: TGTGCCAGCAGTTACTTACGGTTGGACACTGAAGCTTTCTTT. This codes for CASSYLRLDTEAFF.

The V call is TRBV5-1, the J call TRBJ1-3, with D perhaps TRBD1 (5 bases). V was cut by 0 bases and J by 1 base, with 11 bases left in between. Germline CDR1 SGHRS, CDR2 YFSETQ. The CDR3 has 16 amino acids. CDR3 bases: TGCGCCAGCAGCTTGGGGCTGGGGCGGTCTGGAAACACCATATATTTT. It yields the protein CASSLGLGRSGNTIYF.

About this clone itself: Its ends do not fully match the called genes, so a read error is possible. The chain links TRBV7-7 to TRBJ2-3; TRBD1 matches at 10 bases. The CDR3 runs to 15 residues. Germline lookup yields CDR1 SSHAT and CDR2 FNYEAQ (reference sequence). Written as DNA, the CDR3 is TGTGCTAGCAGCCCCGGGACAGGGGTAACAGATACGCAGTATTTT. This codes for CASSPGTGVTDTQYF.

This clone was observed a single time. The chain couples TRBV19 to TRBJ1-3; D unclear. V was clipped by 6 bases and J by 8 bases, with 23 bases between them. Germline V gene data show CDR1 as LNHDA and CDR2 as SQIVND (reference sequence). CDR3 size: 16 residues. CDR3 amino acids: CASSPSDWASRYTIYF. CDR3 bases: TGTGCCAGTAGCCCCTCCGATTGGGCCAGCAGGTACACCATATATTTT.

V and J are TRBV19 and TRBJ1-1, with 8 bases that match TRBD1. The CDR3 contains 14 residues. The V and J ends lost 5 bases and 6 bases, in that order; junction bases with no gene match: 8. Germline V CDR1 and CDR2: LNHDA, SQIVND (reference sequence). Here the CDR3 DNA reads TGTGCCAGTAGTCCCCAGGGGGCAATCTCTGAAGCTTTCTTT. This gives the protein CASSPQGAISEAFF.

In its sample, this clone was seen once. The CDR3 DNA reads as TGCGCCAGCAGCCAAGATACAGGACAGGGGGCCGGTTCACCCCTCCACTTT. It yields the protein CASSQDTGQGAGSPLHF. The J gene is TRBJ1-6, the V gene TRBV4-1; 11 bases are a match to TRBD1. After removal of 0 bases from V and 9 bases from J, the junction contained 7 bases not matched to a gene. CDR1 MGHRA and CDR2 YSYEKL come from the germline V gene. This CDR3 comprises 17 residues.

This chain links TRBV5-1 with TRBJ2-2; possibly TRBD1 for D (5 bases). The CDR3 is made up of 15 amino acids. The germline gives CDR1 SGHRS, CDR2 YFSETQ. Trimming pared 6 bases from V and 0 bases from J, leaving 12 bases between. The CDR3 coding sequence is TGCGCCAGCACTTTGGGGCAGCCGAACACCGGGGAGCTGTTTTTT. Translating it yields CASTLGQPNTGELFF.

The chain is built from TRBV6-4 and TRBJ2-3, with 8 bases matching TRBD1. CDR1 MRHNA and CDR2 SNTAGT come from the germline V gene. V lost 5 bases and J lost 3; bases outside the gene matches: 4. The CDR3 sequence is 14 residues long. CDR3 sequence reads: CASSRQGKTDTQYF. The CDR3 region has the DNA TGTGCCAGCAGTAGACAGGGGAAAACAGATACGCAGTATTTT.

The genes are TRBV30 and TRBJ1-6, with D possibly TRBD1 on 5 matching bases. Germline assignment: CDR1 GTSNPN and CDR2 SVGIG (reference sequence). V was clipped by 4 bases and J by 4 bases, with 11 bases between them. This CDR3 region has 14 residues. CDR3 nucleotides: TGTGCCTGGAAAGGCAGACAGTATAATTCACCCCTCCACTTT. It specifies CAWKGRQYNSPLHF.

In this sample, this clone turned up once. V is TRBV19 and J is TRBJ1-4; D gene unclear. Germline V gives CDR1 LNHDA, CDR2 SQIVND (reference sequence). The V and J ends lost 3 bases and 7 bases respectively, with 12 bases between them. The CDR3 totals 14 residues. CDR3 amino acids: CASSMRQQGEKLFF. The CDR3 nucleotides read TGTGCCAGTAGTATGAGGCAGCAAGGTGAAAAACTGTTTTTT.

The chain employs TRBV5-1 and TRBJ1-5, with a possible D match to TRBD1 (5 bases). The CDR3 consists of 15 residues. Germline V gives CDR1 SGHRS, CDR2 YFSETQ. The V and J ends lost 6 bases and 2 bases respectively, with 15 bases between them. CDR3 residues: CASKAREGRNQPQHF. The CDR3 DNA follows: TGCGCCAGCAAGGCAAGGGAGGGGCGCAATCAGCCCCAGCATTTT.

In this sample, this clone turned up a few times. The chain links TRBV6-6 to TRBJ2-5; 12 bases align to TRBD2. The CDR3 is made up of 13 amino acids. Germline V gene data show CDR1 as MNHNY and CDR2 as SVGAGI (reference sequence). Trimming cost V 10 bases and J 5 bases; bases outside gene matches: 5. This chain's CDR3 is CATRLAGVETQYF. The CDR3, as DNA: TGTGCCACCCGACTAGCGGGGGTTGAGACCCAGTACTTC.

CDR3 sequence: CASGIGQERSYEQYF. The CDR3 DNA reads TGCGCCAGTGGAATTGGACAGGAGCGCTCCTACGAGCAGTACTTC. The chain joins TRBV5-1 to TRBJ2-7, with 7 bases that match TRBD1. The germline CDR1 and CDR2 sequences are SGHRS and YFSETQ. V was clipped by 8 bases and J by 0 bases; unmatched bases: 11. This CDR3 is 15 amino acids long.

The chain is built from TRBV7-2 and TRBJ2-5; tentative D call: TRBD2 (5 bases). The CDR3 runs to 13 residues. V lost 5 bases and J lost 5, with 12 bases in between. The germline gives CDR1 SGHTA, CDR2 FQGNSA. CDR3 sequence reads: CASSPQGGETQYF. CDR3 in DNA: TGTGCCAGCAGCCCGCAAGGCGGGGAGACCCAGTACTTC.

V is TRBV18 and J is TRBJ1-5; 7 bases map to TRBD1. Per germline, CDR1 KGHSH and CDR2 LQKENI. CDR3 length equals 17 residues. Trimming removed 1 base from V and 6 bases from J; junction bases left unmatched: 12. CDR3 coding DNA: TGTGCCAGCTCACCACTCTCTTCGCAGTCAGGGGGTCAGCCCCAGCATTTT. It is translated as CASSPLSSQSGGQPQHF.

The chain carries TRBV5-1 and TRBJ1-1, with D perhaps matching TRBD1 (5 bases). The CDR3 totals 14 residues. V shed 0 bases and J shed 6 bases, with 12 bases lying between them. Germline V lookup: CDR1 SGHRS, CDR2 YFSETQ. The CDR3 here is CASSLEGAGPEAFF. CDR3 nucleotide sequence: TGCGCCAGCAGCTTGGAAGGGGCCGGCCCTGAAGCTTTCTTT. Complete variable domain (other parts from reference TRBV5-1 and TRBJ1-1): KAGVTQTPRYLIKTRGQQVTLSCSPISGHRSVSWYQQTPGQGLQFLFEYFSETQRNKGNFPGRFSGRQFSNSRSEMNVSTLELGDSALYLCASSLEGAGPEAFFGQGTRLTVV.